The clone carrying this T cell receptor beta chain was seen repeatedly, ten times or more. Its antigen is not known. Stable disease denoted Graves' hyperthyroidism without ophthalmopathy progression within 18 months. Uncontrolled infection, other autoimmune disease, pregnancy or lactation excluded patients. Diagnosing involved the use of clinical symptoms, serum thyroxine and TRAb, thyroid ultrasound and orbital computed tomography. RNA transcripts gave rise to amplified TCR beta CDR3 regions. First-round RT-PCR with HTBI primers amplified the TCR CDR3 region. TCRdb independently ran MiXCR on the multiplex PCR reads; one entry per CDR3 protein. This repertoire shows more than 300,000 distinct CDR3 sequences, roughly 13% found once; its top ten account for less than 10%. The data are from a study of T cells in Graves' hyperthyroidism and ophthalmopathy. General observations from the study: Model output signaled ophthalmopathy a median around 6.9 months ahead of onset.

The CDR3 spans 12 residues. Trimming removed 7 bases at V and 9 bases at J, with 16 bases between. CDR1 and CDR2 from the germline V gene are SGHTS and YDEGEE. Sample: blood. The receptor was derived from a woman between 18 and 29 years old with Graves' hyperthyroidism. The chain employs TRBV5-8 and TRBJ1-1; D is unclear. The CDR3 nucleotides are TGTGCCAGCGTGGTCCAGGTTCCCCAAGCTTTCTTT. The encoded protein is CASVVQVPQAFF.